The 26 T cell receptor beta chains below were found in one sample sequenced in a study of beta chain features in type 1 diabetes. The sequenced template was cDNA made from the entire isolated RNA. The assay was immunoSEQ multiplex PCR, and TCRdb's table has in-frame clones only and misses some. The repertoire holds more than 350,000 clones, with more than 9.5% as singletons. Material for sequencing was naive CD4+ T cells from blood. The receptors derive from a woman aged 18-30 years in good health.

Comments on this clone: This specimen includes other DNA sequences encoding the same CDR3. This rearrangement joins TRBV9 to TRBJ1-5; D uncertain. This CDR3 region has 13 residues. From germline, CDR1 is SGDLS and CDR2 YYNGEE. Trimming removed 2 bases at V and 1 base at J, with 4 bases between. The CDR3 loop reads CASSVGSNQPQHF. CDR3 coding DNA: TGTGCCAGCAGCGTGGGAAGCAATCAGCCCCAGCATTTT.

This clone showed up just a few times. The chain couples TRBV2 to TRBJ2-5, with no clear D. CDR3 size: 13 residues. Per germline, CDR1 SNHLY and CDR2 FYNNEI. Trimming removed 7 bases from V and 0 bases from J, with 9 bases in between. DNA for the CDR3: TGTGCCAGCATGCGCGGATACCAAGAGACCCAGTACTTC. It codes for CASMRGYQETQYF.

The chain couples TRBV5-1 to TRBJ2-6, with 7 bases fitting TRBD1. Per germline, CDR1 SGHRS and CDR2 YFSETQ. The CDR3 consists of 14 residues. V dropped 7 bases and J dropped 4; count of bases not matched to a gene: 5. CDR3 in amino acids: CASGTGVGANVLTF. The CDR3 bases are TGCGCCAGCGGCACAGGGGTCGGGGCCAACGTCCTGACTTTC.

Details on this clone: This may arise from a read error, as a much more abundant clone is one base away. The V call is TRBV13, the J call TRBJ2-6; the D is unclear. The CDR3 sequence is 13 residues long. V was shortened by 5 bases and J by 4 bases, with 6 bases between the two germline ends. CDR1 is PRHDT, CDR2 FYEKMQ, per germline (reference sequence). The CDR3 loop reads CASSQGGANVLTF. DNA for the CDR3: TGTGCCAGCAGCCAAGGGGGGGCCAACGTCCTGACTTTC.

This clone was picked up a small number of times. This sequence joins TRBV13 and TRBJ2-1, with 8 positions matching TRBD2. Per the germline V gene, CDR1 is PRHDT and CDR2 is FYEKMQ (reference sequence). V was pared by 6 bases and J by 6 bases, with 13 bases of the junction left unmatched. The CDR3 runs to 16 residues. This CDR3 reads CASSVDPRGGFNEQFF. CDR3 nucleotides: TGTGCCAGCAGTGTGGACCCCCGGGGGGGTTTCAATGAGCAGTTCTTC.

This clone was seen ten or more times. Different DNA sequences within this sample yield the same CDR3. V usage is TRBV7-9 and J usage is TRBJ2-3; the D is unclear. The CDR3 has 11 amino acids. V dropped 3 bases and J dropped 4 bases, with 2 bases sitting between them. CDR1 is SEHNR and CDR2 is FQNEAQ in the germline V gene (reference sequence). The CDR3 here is CASSLADTQYF. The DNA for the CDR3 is TGTGCCAGCAGCTTGGCAGATACGCAGTATTTT.

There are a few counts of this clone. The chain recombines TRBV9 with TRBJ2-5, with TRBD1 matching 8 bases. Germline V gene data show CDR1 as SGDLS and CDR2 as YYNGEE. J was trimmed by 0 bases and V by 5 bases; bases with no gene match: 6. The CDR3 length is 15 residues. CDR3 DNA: TGTGCCAGCAGTCGAGGACAGGGCTACCAAGAGACCCAGTACTTC. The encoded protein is CASSRGQGYQETQYF.

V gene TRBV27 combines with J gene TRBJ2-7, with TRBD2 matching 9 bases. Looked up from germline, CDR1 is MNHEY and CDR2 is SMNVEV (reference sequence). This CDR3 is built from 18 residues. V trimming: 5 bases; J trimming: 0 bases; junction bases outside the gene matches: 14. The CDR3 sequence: CASSLPSGVRPSSYEQYV. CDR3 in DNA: TGTGCCAGCAGTCTCCCTAGCGGGGTTCGCCCGAGCTCCTACGAGCAGTACGTC.

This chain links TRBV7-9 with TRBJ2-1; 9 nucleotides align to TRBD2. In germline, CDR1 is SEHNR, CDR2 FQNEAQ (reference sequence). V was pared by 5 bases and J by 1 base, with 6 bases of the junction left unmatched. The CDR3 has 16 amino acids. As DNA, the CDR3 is TGTGCCAGCAGCCCCGGTAGCGGGGGATCCTACAATGAGCAGTTCTTC. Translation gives CASSPGSGGSYNEQFF.

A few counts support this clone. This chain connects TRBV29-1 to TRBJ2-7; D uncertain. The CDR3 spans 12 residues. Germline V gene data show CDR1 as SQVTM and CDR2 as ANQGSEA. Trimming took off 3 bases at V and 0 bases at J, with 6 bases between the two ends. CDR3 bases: TGCAGCGTTGAGGGCAGCTCCTACGAGCAGTACTTC. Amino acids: CSVEGSSYEQYF.

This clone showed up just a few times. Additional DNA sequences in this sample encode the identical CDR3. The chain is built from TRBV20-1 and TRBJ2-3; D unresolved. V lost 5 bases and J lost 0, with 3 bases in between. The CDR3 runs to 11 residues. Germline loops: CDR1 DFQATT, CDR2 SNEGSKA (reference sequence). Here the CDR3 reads CSAVSTDTQYF. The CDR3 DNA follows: TGCAGTGCTGTCAGCACAGATACGCAGTATTTT.

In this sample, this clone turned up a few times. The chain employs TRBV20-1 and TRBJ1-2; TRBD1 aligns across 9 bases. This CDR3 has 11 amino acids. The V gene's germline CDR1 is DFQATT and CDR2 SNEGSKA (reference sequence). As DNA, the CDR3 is TGCATGGAAGGGACAGGGCGCGGCTACACCTTC. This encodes CMEGTGRGYTF.

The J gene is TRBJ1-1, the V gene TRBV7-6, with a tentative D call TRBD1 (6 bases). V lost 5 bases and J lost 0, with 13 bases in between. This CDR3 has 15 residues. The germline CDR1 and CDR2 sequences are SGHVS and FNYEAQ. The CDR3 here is CASSEQGSMNTEAFF. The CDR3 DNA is TGTGCCAGCAGCGAACAGGGCTCGATGAACACTGAAGCTTTCTTT.

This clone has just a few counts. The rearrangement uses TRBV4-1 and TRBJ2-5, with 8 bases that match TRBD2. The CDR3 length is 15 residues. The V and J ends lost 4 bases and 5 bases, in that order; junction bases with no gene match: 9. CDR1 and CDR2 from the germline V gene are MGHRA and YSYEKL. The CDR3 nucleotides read TGCGCCAGCAGCCCCCGAAATAGCGGGGTGGAGACCCAGTACTTC. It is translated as CASSPRNSGVETQYF.

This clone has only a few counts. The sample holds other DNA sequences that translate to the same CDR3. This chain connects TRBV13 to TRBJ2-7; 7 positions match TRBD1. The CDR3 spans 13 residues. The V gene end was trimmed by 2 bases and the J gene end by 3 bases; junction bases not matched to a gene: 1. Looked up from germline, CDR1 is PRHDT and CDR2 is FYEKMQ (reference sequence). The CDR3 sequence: CASSLNRGYEQYF. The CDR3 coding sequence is TGTGCCAGCAGCTTAAACAGGGGCTACGAGCAGTACTTC. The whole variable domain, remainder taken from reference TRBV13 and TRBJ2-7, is AAGVIQSPRHLIKEKRETATLKCYPIPRHDTVYWYQQGPGQDPQFLISFYEKMQSDKGSIPDRFSAQQFSDYHSELNMSSLELGDSALYFCASSLNRGYEQYFGPGTRLTVT.

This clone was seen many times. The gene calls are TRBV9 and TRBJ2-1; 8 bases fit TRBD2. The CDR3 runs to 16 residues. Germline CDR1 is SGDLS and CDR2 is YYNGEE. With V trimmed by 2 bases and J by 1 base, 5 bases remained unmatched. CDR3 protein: CASSVQLAGSYNEQFF. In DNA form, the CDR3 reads TGTGCCAGCAGCGTCCAGCTAGCGGGTTCCTACAATGAGCAGTTCTTC.

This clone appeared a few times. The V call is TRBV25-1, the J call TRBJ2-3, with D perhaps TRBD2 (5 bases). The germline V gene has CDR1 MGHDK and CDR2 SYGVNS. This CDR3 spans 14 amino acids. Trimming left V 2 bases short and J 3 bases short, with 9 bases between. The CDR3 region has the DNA TGTGCCAGCAGTGAAGGAGGATCGACAGATACGCAGTATTTT. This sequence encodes CASSEGGSTDTQYF.

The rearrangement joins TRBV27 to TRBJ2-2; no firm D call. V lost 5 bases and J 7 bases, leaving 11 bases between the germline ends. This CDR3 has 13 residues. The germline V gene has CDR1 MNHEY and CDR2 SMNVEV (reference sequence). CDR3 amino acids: CASSLLEHGELFF. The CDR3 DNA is TGTGCCAGCAGTCTCCTCGAACACGGGGAGCTGTTTTTT.

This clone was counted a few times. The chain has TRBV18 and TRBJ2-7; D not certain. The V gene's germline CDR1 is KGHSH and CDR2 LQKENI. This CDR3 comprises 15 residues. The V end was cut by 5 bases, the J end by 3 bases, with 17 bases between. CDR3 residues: CASSERVGENYEQYV. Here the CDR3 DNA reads TGTGCCAGCTCAGAAAGAGTAGGCGAGAACTACGAGCAGTACGTC.

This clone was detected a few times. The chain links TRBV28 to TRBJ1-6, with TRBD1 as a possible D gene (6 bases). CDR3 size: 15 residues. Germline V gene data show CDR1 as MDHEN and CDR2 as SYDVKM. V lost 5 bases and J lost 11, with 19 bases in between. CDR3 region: CASSTLRGRRTPLHF. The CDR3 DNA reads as TGTGCCAGCAGTACGCTCAGGGGAAGAAGGACACCCCTCCACTTT.

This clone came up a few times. The CDR3 region is CASSPNRDPYEQYV. CDR3 DNA: TGTGCCAGCTCACCAAACAGGGACCCCTACGAGCAGTACGTC. The chain combines TRBV18 with TRBJ2-7; possible D gene TRBD1, 6 bases. The CDR3 is made up of 14 amino acids. The germline V gene has CDR1 KGHSH and CDR2 LQKENI. Trimming took 2 bases from V and 2 from J, leaving 10 bases between them.

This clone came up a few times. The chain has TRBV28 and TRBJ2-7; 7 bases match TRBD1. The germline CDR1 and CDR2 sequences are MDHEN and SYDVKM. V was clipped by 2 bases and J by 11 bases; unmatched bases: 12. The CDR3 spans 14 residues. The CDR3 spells CASSLRLGQVIEYV. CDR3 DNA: TGTGCCAGCAGTTTACGCCTCGGACAGGTCATTGAGTACGTC.

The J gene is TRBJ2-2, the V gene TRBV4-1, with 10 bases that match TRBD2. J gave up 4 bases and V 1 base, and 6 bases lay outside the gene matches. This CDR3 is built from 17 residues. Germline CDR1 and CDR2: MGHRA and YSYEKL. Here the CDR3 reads CASSQGTPSGGTGELFF. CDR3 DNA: TGCGCCAGCAGCCAAGGAACCCCTAGCGGGGGCACCGGGGAGCTGTTTTTT.

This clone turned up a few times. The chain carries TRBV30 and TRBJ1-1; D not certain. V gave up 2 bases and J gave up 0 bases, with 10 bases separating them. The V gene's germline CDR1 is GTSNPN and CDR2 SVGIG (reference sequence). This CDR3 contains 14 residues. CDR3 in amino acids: CAWSKQQLNTEAFF. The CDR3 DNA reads TGTGCCTGGAGTAAACAGCAACTGAACACTGAAGCTTTCTTT.

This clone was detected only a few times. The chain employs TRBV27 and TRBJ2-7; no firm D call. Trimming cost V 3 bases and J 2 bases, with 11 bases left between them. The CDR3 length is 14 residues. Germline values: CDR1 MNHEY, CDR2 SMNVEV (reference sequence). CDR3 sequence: CASSFSSATYEQYF. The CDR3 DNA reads TGTGCCAGCAGTTTTAGTAGTGCCACCTACGAGCAGTACTTC.

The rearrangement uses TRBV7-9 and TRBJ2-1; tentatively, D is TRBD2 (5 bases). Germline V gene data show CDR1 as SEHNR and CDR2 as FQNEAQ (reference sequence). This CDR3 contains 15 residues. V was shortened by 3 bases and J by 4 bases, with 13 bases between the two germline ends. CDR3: CASSFSLAGYNEQFF. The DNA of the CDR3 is TGTGCCAGCAGCTTTAGTCTGGCGGGTTACAATGAGCAGTTCTTC.